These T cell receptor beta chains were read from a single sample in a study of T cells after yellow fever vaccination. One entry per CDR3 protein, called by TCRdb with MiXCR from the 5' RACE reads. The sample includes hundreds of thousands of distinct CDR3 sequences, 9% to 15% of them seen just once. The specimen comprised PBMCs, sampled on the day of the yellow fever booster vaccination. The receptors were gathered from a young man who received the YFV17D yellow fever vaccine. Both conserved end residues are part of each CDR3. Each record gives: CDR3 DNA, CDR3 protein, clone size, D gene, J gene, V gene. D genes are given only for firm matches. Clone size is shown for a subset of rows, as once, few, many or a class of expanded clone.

TGTGCCAGCAGTTTGGGCGGGAGGGCCCTTGTATTTTCCTACAATGAGCAGTTCTTC	CASSLGGRALVFSYNEQFF	few	TRBD2	TRBJ2-1	TRBV27
TGCGCCAGCAGATCGGGACAGGGGCTGACACCCCTCCACTTT	CASRSGQGLTPLHF	few	TRBD1	TRBJ1-6	TRBV5-1
TGTGCCAGCAGTTTAGAAGGCTGGCGTGAGGCCCAGTACTTC	CASSLEGWREAQYF	few	NA	TRBJ2-5	TRBV12-3/TRBV12-4
TGTGCCAGCAGCGACCACTTCGATAGCGGTACGCAGTATTTT	CASSDHFDSGTQYF	few	NA	TRBJ2-3	TRBV2
TGCAGTGCTAGACCTCCCTCGATAGCGAGCTCTGAGCAGTTCTTC	CSARPPSIASSEQFF	few	NA	TRBJ2-1	TRBV20-1
TGTGCCAGCAGCCATTTAAGGTCTGATACGCAGTATTTT	CASSHLRSDTQYF	few	NA	TRBJ2-3	TRBV3-1
TGTGCCTGGAGTGTAGGGCTCCCTAGCTACGAGCAGTACTTC	CAWSVGLPSYEQYF	NA	NA	TRBJ2-7	TRBV30
TGTGCCAGCAGTCCCCCCATTCGTGGGAAGGCCTCCTTAGCTAACTATGGCTACACCTTC	CASSPPIRGKASLANYGYTF	NA	NA	TRBJ1-2	TRBV28
TGTGCCAGCAGTTACGACGAAGGGCCTGTGCAGTATTTT	CASSYDEGPVQYF	few	NA	TRBJ2-3	TRBV6-5
TGTGCCAGCAGTTACTTCGTTCCTGCAGATACGCAGTATTTT	CASSYFVPADTQYF	many	NA	TRBJ2-3	TRBV6-2/TRBV6-3
TGTGCCAGCAGTTTACTAGTCCGGGACGCCCTAGGCGTTTCCTACGAGCAGTACTTC	CASSLLVRDALGVSYEQYF	NA	NA	TRBJ2-7	TRBV12-3/TRBV12-4
TGTGCCAGCAGTACACAATCGACTCGTCCCTACGAGCAGTACTTC	CASSTQSTRPYEQYF	few	NA	TRBJ2-7	TRBV6-2/TRBV6-3
TGTGCCGGATGCCGGGACACCTACAATGAGCAGTTCTTC	CAGCRDTYNEQFF	few	NA	TRBJ2-1	TRBV30
TGCGCCAGCAGCACATCACCCGGACAGGGGCCCTACGAGCAGTACTTC	CASSTSPGQGPYEQYF	NA	TRBD1	TRBJ2-7	TRBV5-1
TGTGCCAGCAGCTTGGAGGGGACAGGGAACACCGGGGAGCTGTTTTTT	CASSLEGTGNTGELFF	few	TRBD1	TRBJ2-2	TRBV5-6
TGCGCCAGCAGCCAAGGATCCGGGGGAGCTCTGGGCGAGCAGTACTTC	CASSQGSGGALGEQYF	few	NA	TRBJ2-7	TRBV4-3
TGCAGTGCTAGAAGGACACACTATAATTCACCCCTCCACTTT	CSARRTHYNSPLHF	few	NA	TRBJ1-6	TRBV20-1
TGTGCCAGCAGCTTGGACGGTGGCGGCGGGGAGCTGTTTTTT	CASSLDGGGGELFF	NA	NA	TRBJ2-2	TRBV5-6
TGTGCCAGCAGCTGGGGGTCTCGCGAGCAGTACTTC	CASSWGSREQYF	few	NA	TRBJ2-7	TRBV5-6
TGTGCCAGCAGCCTCCTAGGCGGACAGGGTGCTCACGAGCAGTACTTC	CASSLLGGQGAHEQYF	NA	TRBD1	TRBJ2-7	TRBV4-2
TGTGCCAGCAGCTTGCCTTCCGGGGAGCTGTTTTTT	CASSLPSGELFF	few	NA	TRBJ2-2	TRBV5-6
TGTGCCAGCGGGCTCAGGACAGGTAAAAACGAGCAGTACTTC	CASGLRTGKNEQYF	NA	TRBD1	TRBJ2-7	TRBV11-2
TGTGCCAGCTCACCAGGGTCAAGCTCCTACGAGCAGTACTTC	CASSPGSSSYEQYF	NA	NA	TRBJ2-7	TRBV18
TGTGCCAGCAGTTACTCCGCGTTGAACACCGGGGAGCTGTTTTTT	CASSYSALNTGELFF	NA	NA	TRBJ2-2	TRBV6-5
TGTGCCAGCAGCTTAGGGAACATAGCAGGGAGTGTTTACAATGAGCAGTTCTTC	CASSLGNIAGSVYNEQFF	few	NA	TRBJ2-1	TRBV7-6
TGTGCCTGGAGTGTAATTGGGAGCACAGATACGCAGTATTTT	CAWSVIGSTDTQYF	NA	NA	TRBJ2-3	TRBV30
TGTGCCTCCTCACAAGAACAGGGGACAAATCAGCCCCAGCATTTT	CASSQEQGTNQPQHF	NA	TRBD1	TRBJ1-5	TRBV6-4
TGTGCCAGCAGCGCAACTAGCGGGAGGTGGCAAGAGACCCAGTACTTC	CASSATSGRWQETQYF	NA	TRBD2	TRBJ2-5	TRBV9
TGCGCCAGCAGCTTGGTTGCGGGGGGCGCGGAGCAGTACTTC	CASSLVAGGAEQYF	few	TRBD2	TRBJ2-7	TRBV5-1
TGTGCCATCAAGGAGTCTAGCGGGAGTAAGAATGAGCAGTTCTTC	CAIKESSGSKNEQFF	NA	TRBD2	TRBJ2-1	TRBV10-3
TGTGCCAGCAACGTGAGGGGGAACACTGAAGCTTTCTTT	CASNVRGNTEAFF	few	NA	TRBJ1-1	TRBV11-2
TGCGCCAGCAGCTTGGAAACAGGGCGCGAGCAGTACTTC	CASSLETGREQYF	few	NA	TRBJ2-7	TRBV5-1
TGTGCCAGCAGCCCCTGGGGAGGAGGCACAGATACGCAGTATTTT	CASSPWGGGTDTQYF	few	NA	TRBJ2-3	TRBV5-5
TGTGCCAGCAGCTTATATGCGGGAGTAGGGCAAGAGACCCAGTACTTC	CASSLYAGVGQETQYF	many	TRBD2	TRBJ2-5	TRBV7-8
TGCAGTGCTAGGGGGAGGGGGGCACAAGAGACCCAGTACTTC	CSARGRGAQETQYF	few	NA	TRBJ2-5	TRBV20-1
TGCAGTGCTAGAGGAGTGTCGGTGGGTGAGCAGTTCTTC	CSARGVSVGEQFF	few	NA	TRBJ2-1	TRBV20-1
TGTGCCAGCAGCGTAGGTCTAGCGGGAGTTGTAGATACGCAGTATTTT	CASSVGLAGVVDTQYF	few	TRBD2	TRBJ2-3	TRBV9